These T cell receptor beta chains were read from a single sample in a study of CD8 T cells in ankylosing spondylitis. TCRdb re-called the 5' RACE reads with MiXCR, one entry per CDR3 protein. The sample includes under 85,000 distinct CDR3 sequences, approximately 5.3% of them seen just once. The sequencing input was blood, either unsorted or a sorted T cell fraction (not recorded which). These receptors were collected from a male donor with ankylosing spondylitis or in good health (not recorded which). The CDR3 runs from the conserved cysteine through the conserved F or W. D genes are given only for firm matches. Part of the rows lack a size; the others show once, few, many or a class for expanded clones.

clone size | D gene | J gene | V gene | CDR3 length | CDR3 DNA | CDR3 protein
- | TRBD1 | TRBJ1-2 | TRBV7-9 | 13 | TGTGCCAGCAGCTTCCCGGGACAGTATGGCTACACCTTC | CASSFPGQYGYTF
many | TRBD2 | TRBJ2-1 | TRBV9 | 15 | TGTGCCAGCAGCGAATTAGCGGGGGGTAGGGATGAGCAGTTCTTC | CASSELAGGRDEQFF
many | TRBD1 | TRBJ1-3 | TRBV11-3 | 15 | TGTGCCAGCAGGTATACAGGGGGCGGCGGAAACACCATATATTTT | CASRYTGGGGNTIYF
- | - | TRBJ1-4 | TRBV19 | 15 | TGTGTCAGTACCGAAGGCGGCACACCTAATGAAAAACTGTTTTTT | CVSTEGGTPNEKLFF
many | TRBD2 | TRBJ2-3 | TRBV2 | 14 | TGTGCCAGCAAGCTACTAGCGGACACAGATACGCAGTATTTT | CASKLLADTDTQYF
many | TRBD2 | TRBJ2-1 | TRBV7-8 | 18 | TGTGCCAGCAGCTTACCACCCCGACTAGCGGGGGCCAAAAATGAGCAGTTCTTC | CASSLPPRLAGAKNEQFF
many | - | TRBJ2-7 | TRBV14 | 15 | TGTGCCAGCAGCCAAGCAGACCATCCACTATACGAGCAGTACTTC | CASSQADHPLYEQYF
- | - | TRBJ1-5 | TRBV7-9 | 14 | TGTGCCAGCAGCTCTTCGAGGGACAATCAGCCCCAGCATTTT | CASSSSRDNQPQHF
many | - | TRBJ1-6 | TRBV2 | 15 | TGTGCCAGCAGTGCAGGGTGGGGGGATAATTCACCCCTCCACTTT | CASSAGWGDNSPLHF
many | - | TRBJ2-1 | TRBV11-2 | 16 | TGTGCCAGCAGCTTAATGTCGAGGTATGCCTACAATGAGCAGTTCTTC | CASSLMSRYAYNEQFF
many | - | TRBJ1-4 | TRBV7-6 | 14 | TGTGCCAGCAGCCGGGACACAACTAATGAAAAACTGTTTTTT | CASSRDTTNEKLFF
many | TRBD2 | TRBJ2-1 | TRBV24-1 | 13 | TGTGCCACCACTAGCGGGGGTTACAATGAGCAGTTCTTC | CATTSGGYNEQFF
many | - | TRBJ1-1 | TRBV18 | 13 | TGTGCCAGCTCACCGGCGGTGAACACTGAAGCTTTCTTT | CASSPAVNTEAFF
many | - | TRBJ2-3 | TRBV6-4 | 15 | TGTGCCAGCAGTGACTCTGGCAGGGGTGCAGATACGCAGTATTTT | CASSDSGRGADTQYF
many | TRBD1 | TRBJ2-1 | TRBV20-1 | 15 | TGCAGTGCTAAAGGACAGGGCCCCTCCTACAATGAGCAGTTCTTC | CSAKGQGPSYNEQFF
many | - | TRBJ2-4 | TRBV4-1 | 15 | TGCGCCAGCAGCCAAGTGGATCAAGCCAAAAACATTCAGTACTTC | CASSQVDQAKNIQYF
many | TRBD1 | TRBJ2-7 | TRBV20-1 | 16 | TGCAGTGCTGGGGGACAGGGGGTAACTACCTCCTACGAGCAGTACTTC | CSAGGQGVTTSYEQYF
- | - | TRBJ1-1 | TRBV6-5 | 15 | TGTGCCAGCAGTTACTCGAATTCCGGAGTTTCTGAAGCTTTCTTT | CASSYSNSGVSEAFF
many | - | TRBJ1-1 | TRBV19 | 13 | TGTGCCAGTAGTTCTTCGATGAACACTGAAGCTTTCTTT | CASSSSMNTEAFF
many | - | TRBJ1-1 | TRBV18 | 14 | TGTGCCAGCTCACCGCAGGGAGGGTTCACTGAAGCTTTCTTT | CASSPQGGFTEAFF